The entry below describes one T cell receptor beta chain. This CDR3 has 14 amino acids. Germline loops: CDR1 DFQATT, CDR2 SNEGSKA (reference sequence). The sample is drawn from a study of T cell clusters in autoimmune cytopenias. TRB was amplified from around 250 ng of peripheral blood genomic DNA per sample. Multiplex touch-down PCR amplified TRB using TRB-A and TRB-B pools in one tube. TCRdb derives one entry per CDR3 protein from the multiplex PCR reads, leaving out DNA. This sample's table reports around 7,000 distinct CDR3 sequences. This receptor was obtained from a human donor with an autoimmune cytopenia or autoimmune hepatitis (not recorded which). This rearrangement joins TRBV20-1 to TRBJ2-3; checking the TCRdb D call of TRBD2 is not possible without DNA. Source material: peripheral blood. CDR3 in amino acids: CSDYSGTRTDTQYF.